The 5 T cell receptor beta chains below were found in one sample sequenced in a study of human T cells and chemical hapten exposure. Time point denoted: pre-sensitization, week 0. Indicated treatment: therapeutic diphenylcyclopropenone sensitization with weekly scalp DPC. From the RACE reads, TCRdb called clonotypes with MiXCR, one entry per CDR3 protein. The sample yields about 60,000 distinct CDR3 sequences, about 10% seen once. Sequencing was performed on whole blood, taken in connection with sensitization to the hapten diphenylcyclopropenone (DPC). Receptor source: a woman between 40 and 55 years old with alopecia areata. Some clones in this sample may be carry-over from other donors' samples.

This clonotype turned up a few times. The rearrangement links TRBV11-2 to TRBJ2-1, with D tentatively TRBD2 (7 bases). This CDR3 is 15 amino acids long. The V end lost 7 bases, the J end lost 3 bases, and 16 bases lay between the germline ends. Germline V gene sequence: CDR1 SGHAT, CDR2 FQNNGV. In DNA, the CDR3 is TGTGCCAGCATCTCGGGGAGGGGGAGCTACAATGAGCAGTTCTTC. Its translation is CASISGRGSYNEQFF.

The chain has TRBV29-1 and TRBJ2-7; perhaps TRBD1 as D (6 bases). The V gene's germline CDR1 is SQVTM and CDR2 ANQGSEA. This CDR3 has 12 amino acids. V was trimmed by 4 bases and J by 4 bases, leaving 11 bases between them. CDR3 nucleotides: TGCAGCGTTGGGGACATCCGGTACGAGCAGTACTTC. Amino acids: CSVGDIRYEQYF.

A few counts support this clonotype. CDR3 DNA: TGTGCCAGCAGAACCGGACTAGTCGGTCAAGAGACCCAGTACTTC. Translating gives CASRTGLVGQETQYF. This chain links TRBV11-2 with TRBJ2-5, with TRBD2 identical over 7 bases. CDR3 length: 15 amino acids. Germline V gives CDR1 SGHAT, CDR2 FQNNGV. V shed 6 bases and J 2 bases; nucleotides not matched to a gene: 9.

This clonotype was detected a few times. V gene TRBV6-6 combines with J gene TRBJ2-1; the D gene is possibly TRBD2 (7 bases). The CDR3 has 14 residues. Per germline, CDR1 MNHNY and CDR2 SVGAGI (reference sequence). The ends were cut back, 4 bases at V and 5 bases at J, with 12 bases in the middle. CDR3 coding DNA: TGTGCCAGCAGTTCACCGGGGGGCAACAATGAGCAGTTCTTC. As protein: CASSSPGGNNEQFF.

In its sample, this clonotype was seen a few times. This sequence joins TRBV6-5 and TRBJ1-2; a possible D gene is TRBD1 (5 bases). From germline, CDR1 is MNHEY and CDR2 SVGAGI. V lost 1 base and J lost 4, with 10 bases in between. The CDR3 length is 14 residues. CDR3 loop: CASSYLAGSYGYTF. CDR3 DNA sequence: TGTGCCAGCAGTTACTTGGCAGGGTCCTATGGCTACACCTTC.